This record covers a single T cell receptor (beta chain). One end of the junction varies from germline; a read error may be responsible. Time point specified: recipient sample about 28 days before transplant, after cytoreduction. The CDR3 consists of 12 residues. The germline gives CDR1 SGHTA, CDR2 FQGNSA. The sample belongs to a study of T cell clonotyping in hematopoietic cell transplantation. Across the study: Cytoreduction preceded collection of pretransplant recipient samples.

Clones were sequenced by immunoSEQ multiplex PCR, and TCRdb holds only the in-frame ones, with some missing. This table has roughly 29,000 clones, around three quarters appearing once. The source is a woman aged 25-40 years with chronic myeloid leukemia. Some clones in this sample may be carry-over from other donors' samples. The specimen comprised peripheral blood mononuclear cells, sampled before stem cell transplant. The chain combines TRBV7-2 with TRBJ1-2; D possibly corresponds to TRBD1 (6 bases). CDR3 coding DNA: TGTGCCAGCAGCCGACTTGGGGGGGCGCGAAAATTC. Its translation: CASSRLGGARKF.